One sample yielded the 2 T cell receptor beta chains listed below, sequenced in a study of T cell responses to AZD1222 COVID-19 vaccine. The repertoire was sequenced with immunoSEQ multiplex PCR; TCRdb's copy has only in-frame clones and lacks some. The repertoire holds about 120,000 clones, with about 90% as singletons. The sequenced sample was peripheral blood, obtained on day 0 of AZD1222 vaccination. The receptors here all came from an adult in good health.

The chain recombines TRBV12-3 or TRBV12-4 with TRBJ1-3; D ambiguous. The CDR3 runs to 13 residues. V was cut by 3 bases and J by 4 bases, with 7 bases left in between. The CDR3 is CASSFMGGNTIYF. The CDR3 coding sequence is TGTGCCAGCAGTTTTATGGGAGGAAACACCATATATTTT.

The chain recombines TRBV5-4 with TRBJ2-5, with TRBD2 identical over 9 bases. Looked up from germline, CDR1 is SGHNT and CDR2 is YYREEE (reference sequence). V lost 4 bases and J lost 0; bases outside the gene matches: 10. CDR3 length equals 17 residues. CDR3 region: CASSPGGLAGNQETQYF. For the CDR3, the DNA is TGTGCCAGCAGCCCCGGAGGGCTAGCGGGAAACCAAGAGACCCAGTACTTC.